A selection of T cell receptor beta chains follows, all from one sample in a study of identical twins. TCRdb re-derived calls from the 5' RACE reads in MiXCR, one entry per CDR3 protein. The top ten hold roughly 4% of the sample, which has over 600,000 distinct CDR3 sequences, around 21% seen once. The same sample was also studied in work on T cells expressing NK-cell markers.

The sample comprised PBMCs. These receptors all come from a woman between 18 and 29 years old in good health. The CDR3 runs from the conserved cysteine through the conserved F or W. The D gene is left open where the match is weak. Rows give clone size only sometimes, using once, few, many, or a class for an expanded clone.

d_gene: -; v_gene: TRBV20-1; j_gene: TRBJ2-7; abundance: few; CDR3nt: TGCAGTGCCGAGCGAAGCCAACAGAGGGCCCACTCCTACGAGCAGTACTTC; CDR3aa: CSAERSQQRAHSYEQYF
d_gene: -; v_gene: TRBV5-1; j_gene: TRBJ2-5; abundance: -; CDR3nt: TGCGCCAGCAGCATAGGGGTTGGGCAAGAGACCCAGTACTTC; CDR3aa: CASSIGVGQETQYF
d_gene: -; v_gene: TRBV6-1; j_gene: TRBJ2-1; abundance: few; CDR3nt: TGTGCCAGCAGTCCCCTAAGGGGGAGCTCCTACAATGAGCAGTTCTTC; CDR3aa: CASSPLRGSSYNEQFF
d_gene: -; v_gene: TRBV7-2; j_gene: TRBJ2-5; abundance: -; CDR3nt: TGTGCCAGCAGCGTGGGGGCGGGAGAGACCCAGTACTTC; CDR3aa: CASSVGAGETQYF
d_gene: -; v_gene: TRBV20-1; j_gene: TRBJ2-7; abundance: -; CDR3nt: TGCAGTGCTAGAGCTAGGAGTGTGGAGCAGTACTTC; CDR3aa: CSARARSVEQYF
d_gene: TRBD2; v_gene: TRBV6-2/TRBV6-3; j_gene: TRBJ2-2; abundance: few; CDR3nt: TGTGCCAGCAGTCCCCGACTAGCAAGTTTATCCGGGGAGCTGTTTTTT; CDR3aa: CASSPRLASLSGELFF
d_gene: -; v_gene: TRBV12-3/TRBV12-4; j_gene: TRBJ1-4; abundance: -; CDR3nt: TGTGCCAGCAGTTTATTACAGGGCACTAATGAAAAACTGTTTTTT; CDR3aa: CASSLLQGTNEKLFF
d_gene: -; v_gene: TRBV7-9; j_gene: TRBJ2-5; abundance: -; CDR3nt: TGTGCCAGCAGCTTAGCCGGACATTCCCAAGAGACCCAGTACTTC; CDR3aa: CASSLAGHSQETQYF
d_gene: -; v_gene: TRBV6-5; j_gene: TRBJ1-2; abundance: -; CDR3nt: TGTGCCAGCAGTTACTCCTCCATCGCAGGCTATGGCTACACCTTC; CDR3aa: CASSYSSIAGYGYTF
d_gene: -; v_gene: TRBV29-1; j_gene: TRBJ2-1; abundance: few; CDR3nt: TGCAGCGTTGGGTTTCGGGGGATAGTCGACAATGAGCAGTTCTTC; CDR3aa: CSVGFRGIVDNEQFF
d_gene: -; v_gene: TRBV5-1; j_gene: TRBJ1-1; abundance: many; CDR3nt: TGCGCCAGCAGCTTTTTAGGGGGGACGTTGAACACTGAAGCTTTCTTT; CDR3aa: CASSFLGGTLNTEAFF
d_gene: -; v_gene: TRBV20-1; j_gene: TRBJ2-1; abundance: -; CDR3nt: TGCAGTGCTAGACCTCTCATCTTGGGGGTCAATGAGCAGTTCTTC; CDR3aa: CSARPLILGVNEQFF
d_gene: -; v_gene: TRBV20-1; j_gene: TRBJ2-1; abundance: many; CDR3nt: TGCAGTGCTAGAGAGGAGAGCCTTGAGCAGTTCTTC; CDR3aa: CSAREESLEQFF
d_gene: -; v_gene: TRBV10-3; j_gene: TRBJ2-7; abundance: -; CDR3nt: TGTGCCATCAGTGAGTCGACGGACTACGAGCAGTACTTC; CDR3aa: CAISESTDYEQYF
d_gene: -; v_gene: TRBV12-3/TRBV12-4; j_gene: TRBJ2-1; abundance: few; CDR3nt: TGTGCCAGCTCAAAGGGCCGGGGGGCCCTCAATGAGCAGTTCTTC; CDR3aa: CASSKGRGALNEQFF
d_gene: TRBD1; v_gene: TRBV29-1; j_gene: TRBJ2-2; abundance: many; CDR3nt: TGCAGCGGTAGGACAGGGAGAGCCGGGGAGCTGTTTTTT; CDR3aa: CSGRTGRAGELFF
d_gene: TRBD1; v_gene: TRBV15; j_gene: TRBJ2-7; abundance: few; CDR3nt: TGTGCCACCAGCAGAGGGGACAGGGGATACGAGCAGTACTTC; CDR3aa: CATSRGDRGYEQYF
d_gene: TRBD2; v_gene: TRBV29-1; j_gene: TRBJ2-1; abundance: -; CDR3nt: TGCAGCGTAGCCGGGACTAGCGGGGGCCGTCTTATTGTGAATGAGCAGTTCTTC; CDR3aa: CSVAGTSGGRLIVNEQFF
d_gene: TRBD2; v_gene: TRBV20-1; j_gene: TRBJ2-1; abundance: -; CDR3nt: TGCAGTGCTAGAGCAGTAGGCGGGGGGATTGGGAGCAATGAGCAGTTCTTC; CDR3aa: CSARAVGGGIGSNEQFF
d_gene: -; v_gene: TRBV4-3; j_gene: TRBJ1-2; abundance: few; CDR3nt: TGCGCCAGCAGCCAAGATCGGACCTATGGCTACACCTTC; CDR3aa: CASSQDRTYGYTF
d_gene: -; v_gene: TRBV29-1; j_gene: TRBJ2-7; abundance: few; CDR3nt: TGCAGCGGAGGACAGACCCCCTACGAGCAGTACTTC; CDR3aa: CSGGQTPYEQYF
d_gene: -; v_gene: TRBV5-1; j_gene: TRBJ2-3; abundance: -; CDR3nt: TGCGCCAGCAGCGACGAGCGGTTCACAGATACGCAGTATTTT; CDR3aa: CASSDERFTDTQYF
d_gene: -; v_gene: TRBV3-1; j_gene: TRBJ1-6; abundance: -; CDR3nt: TGTGCCAGCACCCAGGGAGATAGGAGATCACCCCTCCACTTT; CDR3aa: CASTQGDRRSPLHF
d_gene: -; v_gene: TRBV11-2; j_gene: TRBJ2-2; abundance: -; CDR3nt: TGTGCCAGCAGCTTAGGGTACCGCTCCTACTTT; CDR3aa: CASSLGYRSYF
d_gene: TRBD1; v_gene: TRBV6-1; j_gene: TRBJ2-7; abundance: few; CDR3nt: TGTGCCAGCAGTGAAGCATGGACAGGGGAGCAGTACTTC; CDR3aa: CASSEAWTGEQYF
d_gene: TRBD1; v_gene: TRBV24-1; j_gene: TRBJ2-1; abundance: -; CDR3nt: TGTGCCACCAGTGATCCAAGGGGGCCGGGCAATGAGCAGTTCTTC; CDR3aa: CATSDPRGPGNEQFF
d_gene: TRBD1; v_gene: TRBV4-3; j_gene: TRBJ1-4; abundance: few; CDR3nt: TGCGCCAGCAGCCAGGGGACAGGTCAACGTAATGAAAAACTGTTTTTT; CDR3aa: CASSQGTGQRNEKLFF
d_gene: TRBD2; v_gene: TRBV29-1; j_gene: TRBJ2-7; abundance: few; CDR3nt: TGCAGCGTCACCCTGCGGGGGATTAGTATTGATCGGGAGCAGTACTTC; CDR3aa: CSVTLRGISIDREQYF
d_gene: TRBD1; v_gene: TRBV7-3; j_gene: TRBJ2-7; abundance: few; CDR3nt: TGTGCCAGCAGCTTATGGGGACAGGGAGACGAGCAGTACTTC; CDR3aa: CASSLWGQGDEQYF
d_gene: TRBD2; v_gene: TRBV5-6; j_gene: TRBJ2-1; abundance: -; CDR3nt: TGTGCCAGCAGCCCTCTAGCGGGGGAAACCTACAATGAGCAGTTCTTC; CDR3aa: CASSPLAGETYNEQFF
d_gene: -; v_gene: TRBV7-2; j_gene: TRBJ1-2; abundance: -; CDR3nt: TGTGCCAGCGCGAGGGTGGACGTCTATGGCTACACCTTC; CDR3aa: CASARVDVYGYTF
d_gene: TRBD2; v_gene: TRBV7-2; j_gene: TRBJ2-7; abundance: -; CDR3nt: TGTGCCAGCAGCGAGGGACTAGCGGATTCCTACGAGCAGTACTTC; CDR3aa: CASSEGLADSYEQYF
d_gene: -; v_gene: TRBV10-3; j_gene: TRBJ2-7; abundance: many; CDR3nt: TGTGCCATCAGGGTAGATCAGACGTACGAGCAGTACTTC; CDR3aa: CAIRVDQTYEQYF
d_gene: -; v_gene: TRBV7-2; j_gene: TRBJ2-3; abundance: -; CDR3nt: TGTGCCAGCAGCTTATCCGCAGAATACGATACGCAGTATTTT; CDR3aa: CASSLSAEYDTQYF
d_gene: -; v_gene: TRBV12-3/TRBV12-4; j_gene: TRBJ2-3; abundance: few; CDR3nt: TGTGCCAGCGCCACCGGGGCCAATTTTGTAGATACGCAGTATTTT; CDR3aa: CASATGANFVDTQYF
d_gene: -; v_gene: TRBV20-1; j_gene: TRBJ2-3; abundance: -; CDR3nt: TGCAGTGCTAGGAGTAGCGGAGCCGGTTTAGATACGCAGTATTTT; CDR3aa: CSARSSGAGLDTQYF
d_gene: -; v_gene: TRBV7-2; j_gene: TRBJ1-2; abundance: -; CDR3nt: TGTGCCAGCACTCTCAGCGCCCGCAGCGGCTACACCTTC; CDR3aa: CASTLSARSGYTF
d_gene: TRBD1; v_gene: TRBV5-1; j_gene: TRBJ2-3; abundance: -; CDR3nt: TGCGCCAGCAGCTTCCGGGACAGGGTCACAGATACGCAGTATTTT; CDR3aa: CASSFRDRVTDTQYF
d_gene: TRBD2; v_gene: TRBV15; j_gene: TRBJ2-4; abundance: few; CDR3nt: TGTGCCACCAGCACGAACTACCGACTAGCGGAGAACATTCAGTACTTC; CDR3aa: CATSTNYRLAENIQYF
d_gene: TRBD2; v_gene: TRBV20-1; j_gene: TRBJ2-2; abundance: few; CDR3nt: TGCAGTGCCGCAACCGGGACTAGTAGTACAGCTCCCGGGGAGCTGTTTTTT; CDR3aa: CSAATGTSSTAPGELFF
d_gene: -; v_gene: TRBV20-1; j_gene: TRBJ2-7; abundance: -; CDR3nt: TGCAGTGCTAGGTCCCGGCTCCGAGAGCAGTACTTC; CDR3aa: CSARSRLREQYF
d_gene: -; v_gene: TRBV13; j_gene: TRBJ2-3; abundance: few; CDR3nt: TGTGCCAGCAGCCTACGACAGTTACCTAGCACAGATACGCAGTATTTT; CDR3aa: CASSLRQLPSTDTQYF
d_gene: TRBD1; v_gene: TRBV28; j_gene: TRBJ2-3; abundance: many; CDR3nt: TGTGCCAGCAGTTCGACCCGAGGACAGGGGAGTTCAGATACGCAGTATTTT; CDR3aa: CASSSTRGQGSSDTQYF
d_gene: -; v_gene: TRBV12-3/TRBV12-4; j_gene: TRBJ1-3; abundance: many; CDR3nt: TGTGCCAGCAGTTATGGGGGAATAAACACCATATATTTT; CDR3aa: CASSYGGINTIYF
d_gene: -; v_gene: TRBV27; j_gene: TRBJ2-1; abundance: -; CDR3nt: TGTGCCAGCAGTCCGCCGTTCGGAACATCCTACAATGAGCAGTTCTTC; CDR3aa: CASSPPFGTSYNEQFF
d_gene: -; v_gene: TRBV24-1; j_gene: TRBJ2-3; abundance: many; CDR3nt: TGTGCCACCAGTGGAGGAGACTCTTTAGATACGCAGTATTTT; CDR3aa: CATSGGDSLDTQYF
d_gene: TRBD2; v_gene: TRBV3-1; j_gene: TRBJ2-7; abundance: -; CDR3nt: TGTGCCAGCAGCCACCATAGCGGGGGGTCCTACGAGCAGTACTTC; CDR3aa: CASSHHSGGSYEQYF
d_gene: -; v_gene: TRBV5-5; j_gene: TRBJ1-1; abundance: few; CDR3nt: TGTGCCAGCAGCTTGGTGTATGGAGTGAACACTGAAGCTTTCTTT; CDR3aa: CASSLVYGVNTEAFF
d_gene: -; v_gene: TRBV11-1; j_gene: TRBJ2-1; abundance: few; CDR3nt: TGTGCCAGCAGCCCGAGACTAGAACCATACAATGAGCAGTTCTTC; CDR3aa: CASSPRLEPYNEQFF
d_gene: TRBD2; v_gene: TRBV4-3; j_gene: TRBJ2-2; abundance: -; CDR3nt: TGCGCCAGCAGCCAAGATTGGGAGCGGGAGGGGCTGTTTTTT; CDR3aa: CASSQDWEREGLFF
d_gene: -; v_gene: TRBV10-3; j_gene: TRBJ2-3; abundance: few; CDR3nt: TGTGCCATCAGTATGACTAGTAACACAGATACGCAGTATTTT; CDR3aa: CAISMTSNTDTQYF
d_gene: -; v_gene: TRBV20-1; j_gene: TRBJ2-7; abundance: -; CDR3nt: TGCAGTGCTAGAGATTGGGGTAGCGGAAGCTCCTACGAGCAGTACTTC; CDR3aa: CSARDWGSGSSYEQYF
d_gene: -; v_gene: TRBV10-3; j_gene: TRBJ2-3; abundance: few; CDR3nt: TGTGCCATCAGTGACCCCGTTGGAGGATCAGATACGCAGTATTTT; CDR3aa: CAISDPVGGSDTQYF
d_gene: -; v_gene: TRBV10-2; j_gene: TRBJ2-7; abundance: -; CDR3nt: TGCGCCAGCACTGGCGTCTCTGGTCTCAGGGGGGCCTACGAGCAGTACTTC; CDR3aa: CASTGVSGLRGAYEQYF